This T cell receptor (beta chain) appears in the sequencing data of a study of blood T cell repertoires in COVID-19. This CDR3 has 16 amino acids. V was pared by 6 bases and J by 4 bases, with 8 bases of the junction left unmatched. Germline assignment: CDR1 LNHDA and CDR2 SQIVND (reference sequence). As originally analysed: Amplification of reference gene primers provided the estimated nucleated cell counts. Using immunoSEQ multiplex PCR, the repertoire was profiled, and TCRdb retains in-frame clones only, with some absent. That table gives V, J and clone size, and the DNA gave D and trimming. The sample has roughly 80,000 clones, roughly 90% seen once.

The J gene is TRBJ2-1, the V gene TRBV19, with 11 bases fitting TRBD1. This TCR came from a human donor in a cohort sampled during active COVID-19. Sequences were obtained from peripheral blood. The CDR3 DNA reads TGTGCCAGTAGCTACGGGACAGGGGGGGGGTACAATGAGCAGTTCTTC. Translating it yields CASSYGTGGGYNEQFF.